The sequence of this T cell receptor (beta chain) was determined in a study of siplizumab effects on memory and regulatory T cells. Study-wide points: Naive T cells appeared more diverse than memory cells and seemed to be major alloresponse contributors. Significant reduction of alloreactive sequences traceable to unstimulated CD4+ memory cells was observed with siplizumab. Mapping to unstimulated subsets was achieved for only a minor fraction of alloreactive clones.

From germline, CDR1 is MRHNA and CDR2 SNTAGT. V dropped 2 bases and J dropped 4; count of bases not matched to a gene: 5. This CDR3 is built from 18 residues. This clone was seen once. Its antigen is as yet unknown. Assay used: immunoSEQ multiplex PCR; TCRdb lists only in-frame clones, some missing. The sample yields roughly 120,000 clones, roughly 94% seen once. The receptor was isolated from a human donor in good health. The chain combines TRBV6-4 with TRBJ2-1, with 16 positions matching TRBD2. Sequenced: non-Treg CD4+ T cells sorted from blood. The CDR3 spells CASSDRGLAGGKYNEQFF. For the CDR3, the DNA is TGTGCCAGCAGTGACCGGGGACTAGCGGGAGGGAAGTACAATGAGCAGTTCTTC.